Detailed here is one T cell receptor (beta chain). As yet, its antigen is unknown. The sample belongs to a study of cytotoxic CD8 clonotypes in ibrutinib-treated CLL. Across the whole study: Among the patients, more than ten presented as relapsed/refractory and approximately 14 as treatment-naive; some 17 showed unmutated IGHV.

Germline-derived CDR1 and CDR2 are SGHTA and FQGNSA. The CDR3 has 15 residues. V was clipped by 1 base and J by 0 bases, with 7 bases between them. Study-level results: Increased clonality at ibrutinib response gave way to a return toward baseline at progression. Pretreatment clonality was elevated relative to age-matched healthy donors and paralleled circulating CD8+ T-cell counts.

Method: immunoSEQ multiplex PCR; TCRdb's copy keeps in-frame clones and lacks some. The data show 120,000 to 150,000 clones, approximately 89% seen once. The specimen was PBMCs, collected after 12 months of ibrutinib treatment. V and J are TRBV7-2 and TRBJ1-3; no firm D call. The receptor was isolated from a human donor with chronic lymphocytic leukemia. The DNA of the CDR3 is TGTGCCAGCAGCTTAGATCCTATCTCTGGAAACACCATATATTTT. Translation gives CASSLDPISGNTIYF.